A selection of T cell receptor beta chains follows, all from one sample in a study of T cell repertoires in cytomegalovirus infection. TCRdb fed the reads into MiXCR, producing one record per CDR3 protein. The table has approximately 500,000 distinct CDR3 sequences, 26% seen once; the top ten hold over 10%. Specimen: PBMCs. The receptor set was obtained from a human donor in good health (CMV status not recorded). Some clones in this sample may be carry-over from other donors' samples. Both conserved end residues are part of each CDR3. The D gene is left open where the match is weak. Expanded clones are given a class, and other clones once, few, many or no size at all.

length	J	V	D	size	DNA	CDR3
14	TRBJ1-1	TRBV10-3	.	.	TGTGCCATCAGTGGAGGGCAGGAGAACACTGAAGCTTTCTTT	CAISGGQENTEAFF
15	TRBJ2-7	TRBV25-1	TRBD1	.	TGTGCCAGCAGTGAATCCGGACAGGGGGCGTACGAGCAGTACTTC	CASSESGQGAYEQYF
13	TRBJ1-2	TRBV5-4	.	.	TGTGCCAGCAGCGTGGGGGGGCTCCATGGCTACACCTTC	CASSVGGLHGYTF
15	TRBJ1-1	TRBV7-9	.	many	TGTGCCAGCAGCTTAGTGTCTGCAGGGAACACTGAAGCTTTCTTT	CASSLVSAGNTEAFF
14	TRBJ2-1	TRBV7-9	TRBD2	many	TGTGCCAGCAGCGCTAGCGGGTCGGGAGATGAGCAGTTCTTC	CASSASGSGDEQFF
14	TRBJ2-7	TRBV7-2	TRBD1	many	TGTGCCAGCAGCTTAGTACAGGGGAACTACGAGCAGTACTTC	CASSLVQGNYEQYF
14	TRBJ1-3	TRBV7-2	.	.	TGTGCCAGCAGCTCCCTTTACGGCGGAAACACCATATATTTT	CASSSLYGGNTIYF
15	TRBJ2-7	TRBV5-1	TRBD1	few	TGCGCCAGCAGCTTGGTTGGGACAGCTCCCTACGAGCAGTACTTC	CASSLVGTAPYEQYF
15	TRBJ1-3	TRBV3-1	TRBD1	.	TGTGCCAGCAGCCCCAGGACAGGGGGAGAGGCGGCCATATATTTT	CASSPRTGGEAAIYF
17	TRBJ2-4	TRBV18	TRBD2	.	TGTGCCAGCTCACCCCTGGGGCTAGCGGTAGCCAAAAACATTCAGTACTTC	CASSPLGLAVAKNIQYF
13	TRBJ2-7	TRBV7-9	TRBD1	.	TGTGCCAGCAGCTCCATGGGACAGAACGAGCAGTACTTC	CASSSMGQNEQYF
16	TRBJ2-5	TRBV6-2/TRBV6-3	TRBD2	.	TGTGCCAGCAGTTACTCGTGGGACTATCACAGCGAGACCCAGTACTTC	CASSYSWDYHSETQYF
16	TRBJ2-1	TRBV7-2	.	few	TGTGCCAGCAGCCCAAAGGGGGAGAACTCCTACAATGAGCAGTTCTTC	CASSPKGENSYNEQFF
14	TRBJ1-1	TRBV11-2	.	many	TGTGCCAGCAGCTTAGATTTCGGGGTCGGAGAAGCTTTCTTT	CASSLDFGVGEAFF
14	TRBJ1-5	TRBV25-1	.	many	TGTGCCAGCAGTGAATTTGGTGATCGTCAGCCCCAGCATTTT	CASSEFGDRQPQHF
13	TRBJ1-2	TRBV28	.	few	TGTGCCAGCAGACCCGCGGCCGGGTATGGCTACACCTTC	CASRPAAGYGYTF
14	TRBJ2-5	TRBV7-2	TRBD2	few	TGTGCCAGCAGCCTTGGACTAGCACCAGAGACCCAGTACTTC	CASSLGLAPETQYF
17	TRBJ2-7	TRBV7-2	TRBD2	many	TGTGCCAGCAGCTTAGCGCGGACGAGCGGGGGTTCCTACGAGCAGTACTTC	CASSLARTSGGSYEQYF
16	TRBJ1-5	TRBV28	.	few	TGTGCCAGCAGTCCCAGGGGAAGGGGTAGCAATCAGCCCCAGCATTTT	CASSPRGRGSNQPQHF
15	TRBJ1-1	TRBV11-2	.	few	TGTGCCAGCAGACCTAATTGGGGGATGAACACTGAAGCTTTCTTT	CASRPNWGMNTEAFF
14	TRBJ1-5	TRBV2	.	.	TGTGCCAGCAGCCCAATCCCTTCGGGTCAGCCCCAGCATTTT	CASSPIPSGQPQHF
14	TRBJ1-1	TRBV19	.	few	TGTGCCAGTAGTATTGACGGAGTGAACACTGAAGCTTTCTTT	CASSIDGVNTEAFF
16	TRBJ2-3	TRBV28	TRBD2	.	TGTGCCAGCAGTTACTCCCGCTCGGGAGGGCCAGATACGCAGTATTTT	CASSYSRSGGPDTQYF
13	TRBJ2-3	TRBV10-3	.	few	TGTGCCATCGAGGGCGGGGGCCCAGATACGCAGTATTTT	CAIEGGGPDTQYF
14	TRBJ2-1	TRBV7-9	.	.	TGTGCCAGCAGCTCCGACAGCTTGAACAATGAGCAGTTCTTC	CASSSDSLNNEQFF
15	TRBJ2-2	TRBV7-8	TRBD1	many	TGTGCCAGCAGCTTACAGGGGGTTGGCACCGGGGAGCTGTTTTTT	CASSLQGVGTGELFF
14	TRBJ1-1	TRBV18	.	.	TGTGCCAGCTCACCTACAGGGCCGAACACTGAAGCTTTCTTT	CASSPTGPNTEAFF
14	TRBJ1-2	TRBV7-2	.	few	TGTGCCAGCAGCCAAGGGGGGTTTAACTATGGCTACACCTTC	CASSQGGFNYGYTF
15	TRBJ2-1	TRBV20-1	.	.	TGCAGTGCTAGAGATGACGGGTACTCCTACAATGAGCAGTTCTTC	CSARDDGYSYNEQFF
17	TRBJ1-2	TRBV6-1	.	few	TGTGCCAGCAGTTCGCTGACCTCCCTCGGACAGTCGCATGGCTACACCTTC	CASSSLTSLGQSHGYTF
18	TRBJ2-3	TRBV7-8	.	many	TGTGCCAGCAGCCCCTTGACTGCGGCGGGGATTAGCACAGATACGCAGTATTTT	CASSPLTAAGISTDTQYF
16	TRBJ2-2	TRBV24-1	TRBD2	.	TGTGCCACCAGTGATGGGGGACTAGCGGGGACCGCGGAGCTGTTTTTT	CATSDGGLAGTAELFF
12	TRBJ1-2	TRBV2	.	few	TGTGCCAGCAGGCGGGAGGACTATGGCTACACCTTC	CASRREDYGYTF
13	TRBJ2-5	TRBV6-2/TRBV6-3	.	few	TGTGCCAGCCGAGTGACAGGCTACTGGACCCAGTACTTC	CASRVTGYWTQYF
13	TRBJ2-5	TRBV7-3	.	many	TGTGCCAGCAGCTTAATGGCTGGAGAGACCCAGTACTTC	CASSLMAGETQYF
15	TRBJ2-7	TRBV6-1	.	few	TGTGCCAGCAGTCGGGATGGACTAAAGGGTTACGAGCAGTACTTC	CASSRDGLKGYEQYF
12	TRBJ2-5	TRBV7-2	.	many	TGTGCCAGCAGCACAGTTCGGGGGACCCAGTACTTC	CASSTVRGTQYF
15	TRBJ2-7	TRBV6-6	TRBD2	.	TGTGCCAGCAGTTCGACCGGGACTAGCTTCTACGAGCAGTACTTC	CASSSTGTSFYEQYF
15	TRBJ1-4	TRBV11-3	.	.	TGTGCCAGCAGCCACCGGACAGTTAATAATGAAAAACTGTTTTTT	CASSHRTVNNEKLFF
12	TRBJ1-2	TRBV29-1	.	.	TGCAGCGTTGAAGGGGGGGGAGGTGGCTACACCTTC	CSVEGGGGGYTF
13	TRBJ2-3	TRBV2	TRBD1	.	TGTGCCCCCAGGGACAGGGTATCAGATACGCAGTATTTT	CAPRDRVSDTQYF
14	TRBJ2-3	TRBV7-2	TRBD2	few	TGTGCCAGCAGCTCCCGGCGGGAGGCAGATACGCAGTATTTT	CASSSRREADTQYF
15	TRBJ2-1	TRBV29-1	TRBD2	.	TGCAGCGTTGCCACCACTAGCGGGAGGGGCAATGAGCAGTTCTTC	CSVATTSGRGNEQFF
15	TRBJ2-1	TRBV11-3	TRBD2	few	TGTGCCAGCAGCTTAGGTGGGAGGGCCGTTGATGAGCAGTTCTTC	CASSLGGRAVDEQFF
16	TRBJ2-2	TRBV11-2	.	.	TGTGCCAGCAGCTTGGACATCCTTTCGAACACCGGGGAGCTGTTTTTT	CASSLDILSNTGELFF
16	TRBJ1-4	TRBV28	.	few	TGTGCCAGCAGTTTCTGGACACCTACAACTAATGAAAAACTGTTTTTT	CASSFWTPTTNEKLFF
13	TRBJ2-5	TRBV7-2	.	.	TGTGCCAGCACCCAAGACATCCAAGAGACCCAGTACTTC	CASTQDIQETQYF
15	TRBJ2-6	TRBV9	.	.	TGTGCCAGCAGCGTAGCCAGCTCTGGGGCCAACGTCCTGACTTTC	CASSVASSGANVLTF